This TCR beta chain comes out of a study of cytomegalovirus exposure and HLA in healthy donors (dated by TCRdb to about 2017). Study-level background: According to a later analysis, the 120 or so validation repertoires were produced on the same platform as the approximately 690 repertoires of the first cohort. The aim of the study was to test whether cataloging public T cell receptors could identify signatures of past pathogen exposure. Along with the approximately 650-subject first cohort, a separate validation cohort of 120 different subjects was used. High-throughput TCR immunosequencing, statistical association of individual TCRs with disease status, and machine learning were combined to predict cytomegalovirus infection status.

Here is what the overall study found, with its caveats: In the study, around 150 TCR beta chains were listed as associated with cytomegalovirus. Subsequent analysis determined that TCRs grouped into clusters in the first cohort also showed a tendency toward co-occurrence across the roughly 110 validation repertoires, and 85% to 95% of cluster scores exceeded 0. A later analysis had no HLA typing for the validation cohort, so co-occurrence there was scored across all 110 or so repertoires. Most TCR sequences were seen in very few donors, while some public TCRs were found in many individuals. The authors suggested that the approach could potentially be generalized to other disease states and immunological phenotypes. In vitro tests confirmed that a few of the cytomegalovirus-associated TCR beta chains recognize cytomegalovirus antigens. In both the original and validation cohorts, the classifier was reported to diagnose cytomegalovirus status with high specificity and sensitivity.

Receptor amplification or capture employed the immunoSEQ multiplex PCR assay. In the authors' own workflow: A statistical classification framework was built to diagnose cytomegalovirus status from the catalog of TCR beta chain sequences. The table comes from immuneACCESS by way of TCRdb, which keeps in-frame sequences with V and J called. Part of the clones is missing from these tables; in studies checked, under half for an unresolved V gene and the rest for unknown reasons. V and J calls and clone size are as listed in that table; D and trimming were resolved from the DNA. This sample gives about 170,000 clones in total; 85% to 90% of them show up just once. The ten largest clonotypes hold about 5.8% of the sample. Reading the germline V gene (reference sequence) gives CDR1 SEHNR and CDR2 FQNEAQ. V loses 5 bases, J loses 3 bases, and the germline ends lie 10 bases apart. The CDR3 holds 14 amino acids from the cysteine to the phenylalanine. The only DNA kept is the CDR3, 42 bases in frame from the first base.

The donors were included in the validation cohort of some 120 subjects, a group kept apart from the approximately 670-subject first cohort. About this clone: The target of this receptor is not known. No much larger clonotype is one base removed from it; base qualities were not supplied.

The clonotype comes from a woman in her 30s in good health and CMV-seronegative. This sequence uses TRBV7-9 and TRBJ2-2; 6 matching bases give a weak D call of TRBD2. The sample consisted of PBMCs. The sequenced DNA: TGTGCCAGCAGCCGTAGACTAGACACCGGGGAGCTGTTTTTT. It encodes CASSRRLDTGELFF.